The next 32 T cell receptor beta chains were all read from a single sample in a study of a mutant IDH1 vaccine in newly diagnosed glioma (dated by TCRdb to the early 2020s). What this sample's time point label stands for: week 11, during vaccination. Each vaccine dose was 300 ug of a 20-mer mutant IDH1 peptide in Montanide, given subcutaneously with topical imiquimod. Receptor amplification or capture employed the immunoSEQ multiplex PCR assay. TCRdb holds this immuneACCESS table with in-frame rearrangements only. Some clones are missing; in checked studies, unresolved V genes explain under half, and the rest has no known cause. The sample contains 50,000 to 65,000 clones, 91% of them found a single time. The ten biggest clones cover under 2.5% of the sample. The antigens of these receptors remain unknown. Sequences were derived from PBMCs, sampled from a glioma patient whose treatment included an IDH1 peptide vaccine. The source of these receptors is a man aged 50-60 years with glioma.

V is TRBV10-3 and J is TRBJ2-7; 10 bases are shared with TRBD1. The V gene end was trimmed by 3 bases and the J gene end by 2 bases; junction bases not matched to a gene: 4. The CDR3 consists of 15 residues. CDR1 is ENHRY and CDR2 is SYGVKD in the germline V gene. This CDR3 reads CAISDGQGGTYEQYF. The DNA of the CDR3 is TGTGCCATCAGTGATGGACAGGGGGGAACCTACGAGCAGTACTTC.

This chain connects TRBV25-1 to TRBJ2-3; 7 bases line up with TRBD2. The J segment lost 1 base and the V segment lost 4 bases, leaving 2 bases of the junction unmatched. CDR1 MGHDK and CDR2 SYGVNS come from the germline V gene. This CDR3 has 14 amino acids. The chain's CDR3 is CASSGLAGTDTQYF. DNA of the CDR3: TGTGCCAGCAGTGGGCTAGCGGGCACAGATACGCAGTATTTT.

The chain uses TRBV6-1 and TRBJ1-3; tentative D call: TRBD1 (6 bases). The V and J ends lost 0 bases and 5 bases respectively, with 14 bases between them. CDR3 length equals 16 residues. Germline CDR1 reads MNHNS; CDR2 reads SASEGT. In nucleotides, the CDR3 is TGTGCCAGCAGTGAAGCGGATAAAGGGGGAAGAAACACCATATATTTT. Protein: CASSEADKGGRNTIYF.

The chain is built from TRBV11-3 and TRBJ1-5; D ambiguous. CDR3 length: 15 residues. Trimming left V 2 bases short and J 1 base short, with 9 bases between. The germline gives CDR1 SGHNT, CDR2 YENEEA. CDR3 loop: CASSLRRASNQPQHF. The CDR3 DNA sequence: TGTGCCAGCAGCTTAAGGAGAGCCAGCAATCAGCCCCAGCATTTT.

V gene TRBV19 combines with J gene TRBJ2-1; D is unclear. The germline V and J ends were trimmed by 5 bases and 5 bases, with 13 bases remaining between them. The germline V gene has CDR1 LNHDA and CDR2 SQIVND (reference sequence). The CDR3 covers 14 residues. The CDR3 DNA reads TGTGCCAGTAGTCCGCTGGCCAAAAACAATGAGCAGTTCTTC. Translated: CASSPLAKNNEQFF.

This chain uses TRBV15 with TRBJ2-3; possible D gene TRBD2, 5 bases. The CDR3 has 16 amino acids. V lost 1 base and J 2 bases, leaving 13 bases between the germline ends. Germline values: CDR1 LNHNV, CDR2 YYDKDF (reference sequence). CDR3 coding DNA: TGTGCCACCAGCAGAGGAATGGCGGGTTCCACAGATACGCAGTATTTT. The encoded protein is CATSRGMAGSTDTQYF.

This rearrangement joins TRBV2 to TRBJ1-2; TRBD1 aligns across 7 bases. Germline V gene lookup returns CDR1 SNHLY and CDR2 FYNNEI. V was clipped by 5 bases and J by 8 bases; unmatched bases: 8. CDR3 length: 13 amino acids. CDR3 bases: TGTGCCAGCAGTTTTGAGAACAGGGGCGGCTACACCTTC. Translation gives CASSFENRGGYTF.

V is TRBV28 and J is TRBJ1-1; no firm D call. Germline loops: CDR1 MDHEN, CDR2 SYDVKM. V gave up 5 bases and J gave up 1 base, with 14 bases separating them. The CDR3 extends over 15 amino acids. The CDR3 DNA reads as TGTGCCAGCAGTGCCGCCGGGCCCCCGAACACTGAAGCTTTCTTT. Translated: CASSAAGPPNTEAFF.

The V call is TRBV18, the J call TRBJ1-2, with D uncertain. Germline V CDR1 and CDR2: KGHSH, LQKENI. The CDR3 contains 16 residues. Trimming took 2 bases from V and 0 from J, leaving 13 bases between them. Here the CDR3 reads CASSPWVAGSNYGYTF. In DNA, the CDR3 is TGTGCCAGCTCACCATGGGTGGCAGGCTCTAACTATGGCTACACCTTC.

The chain links TRBV14 to TRBJ2-3; possible D gene TRBD2, 7 bases. The CDR3 covers 18 residues. V lost 0 bases to trimming and J lost 1 base, with 17 bases between them. Germline CDR1 is SGHDN and CDR2 is FVKESK. CDR3 in DNA: TGTGCCAGCAGCCAAGAGGGGAGGGGGGGCCCTGGCACAGATACGCAGTATTTT. Encoded protein: CASSQEGRGGPGTDTQYF.

This clone was detected only once. The J gene is TRBJ2-7, the V gene TRBV11-1; weak D call: TRBD2 (7 bases). This CDR3 comprises 15 residues. Germline V CDR1 and CDR2: SGHAT, FQDESV (reference sequence). V was trimmed by 4 bases and J by 2 bases, leaving 15 bases between them. In DNA form, the CDR3 reads TGTGCCAGCAGCTCGTTTGCGGGGGCTCCCTACGAGCAGTACTTC. Amino acids: CASSSFAGAPYEQYF.

The rearrangement uses TRBV4-3 and TRBJ2-1; unclear D gene. The germline CDR1 and CDR2 sequences are LGHNA and YSLEER. Trimming took off 2 bases at V and 4 bases at J, with 15 bases between the two ends. CDR3 length: 16 residues. The CDR3 DNA is TGCGCCAGCAGCCAATCAGGTAGCAGTGAATACAATGAGCAGTTCTTC. This codes for CASSQSGSSEYNEQFF.

The chain joins TRBV4-2 to TRBJ2-1; the match to TRBD2 covers 8 bases. This CDR3 is built from 16 residues. CDR1 is LGHNA and CDR2 is YNFKEQ in the germline V gene. V dropped 0 bases and J dropped 4; count of bases not matched to a gene: 5. CDR3 DNA sequence: TGTGCCAGCAGCCAAGAGGCGGGAGGCGGTTACAATGAGCAGTTCTTC. Translation gives CASSQEAGGGYNEQFF.

This rearrangement joins TRBV29-1 to TRBJ2-5; D may correspond to TRBD1 or TRBD2 (6 bases each). The CDR3 contains 16 residues. Trimming took off 2 bases at V and 2 bases at J, with 18 bases between the two ends. Germline V lookup: CDR1 SQVTM, CDR2 ANQGSEA. The CDR3 region has the DNA TGCAGCGTTGAACCCTTAAAAGGGGGAGGTCAAGAGACCCAGTACTTC. Translating it yields CSVEPLKGGGQETQYF.

This clone showed up just once. The chain has TRBV13 and TRBJ2-1, with unresolved D. There are 13 residues in the CDR3. Germline V gene lookup returns CDR1 PRHDT and CDR2 FYEKMQ (reference sequence). Trimming stripped 4 bases from V and 6 bases from J, with 10 bases between. CDR3 nucleotides: TGTGCCAGCAGCTCCCCGTGGGGCAATGAGCAGTTCTTC. Translation gives CASSSPWGNEQFF.

V gene TRBV6-5 combines with J gene TRBJ1-2; unclear D gene. This CDR3 contains 13 residues. CDR1 is MNHEY, CDR2 SVGAGI, per germline. Trimming cost V 2 bases and J 0 bases, with 4 bases left between them. CDR3 DNA sequence: TGTGCCAGCAGTTACACCACTAACTATGGCTACACCTTC. This encodes CASSYTTNYGYTF.

The chain is built from TRBV21-1 and TRBJ1-6; TRBD1, as called in the table, went unchecked against the DNA. TRBV21-1 counts as a pseudogene. The CDR3 has 19 amino acids. The CDR3 reads CASSQQGQGLSSYNSPLHF. In DNA form, the CDR3 reads TGTGCCAGCAGCCAGCAAGGACAGGGGCTGAGCTCCTATAATTCACCCCTCCACTTT.

This chain connects TRBV27 to TRBJ1-5; D gene unclear. V lost 0 bases to trimming and J lost 1 base, with 7 bases between them. Germline V CDR1 and CDR2: MNHEY, SMNVEV (reference sequence). The CDR3 has 15 amino acids. DNA for the CDR3: TGTGCCAGCAGTTTATCCAGGATGAGCAATCAGCCCCAGCATTTT. It codes for CASSLSRMSNQPQHF.

In its sample, this clone was seen once. This CDR3 reads CASSVAGGEETQYF. The CDR3 DNA is TGTGCCAGCAGCGTAGCGGGGGGCGAGGAGACCCAGTACTTC. The chain carries TRBV9 and TRBJ2-5; maybe TRBD2 (7 bases). Per germline, CDR1 SGDLS and CDR2 YYNGEE. V lost 0 bases to trimming and J lost 5 bases, with 11 bases between them. The CDR3 is 14 residues long.

Here the CDR3 DNA reads TGTGCCAGCAGCCAACTACTAGCGGCCTCCTACAATGAGCAGTTCTTC. This gives the protein CASSQLLAASYNEQFF. The J gene is TRBJ2-1, the V gene TRBV5-4, with 8 bases that match TRBD2. The CDR3 covers 16 residues. Looked up from germline, CDR1 is SGHNT and CDR2 is YYREEE (reference sequence). V lost 4 bases, J lost 0 bases, and 6 bases stayed unmatched.

The rearrangement uses TRBV27 and TRBJ1-2; tentative D call: TRBD1 (6 bases). V lost 5 bases, J lost 4 bases, and 11 bases lay in between. Looked up from germline, CDR1 is MNHEY and CDR2 is SMNVEV (reference sequence). The CDR3 loop spans 13 amino acids. This CDR3 reads CASSPRTAYGYTF. The CDR3 DNA is TGTGCCAGCAGTCCTCGGACAGCCTATGGCTACACCTTC.

The V call is TRBV28, the J call TRBJ2-5, with D hard to call. V dropped 6 bases and J dropped 2 bases, with 13 bases sitting between them. This CDR3 has 14 amino acids. CDR1 is MDHEN, CDR2 SYDVKM, per germline. The CDR3 loop is CASSFPGSQETQYF. The CDR3 DNA follows: TGTGCCAGCAGCTTTCCCGGGTCTCAAGAGACCCAGTACTTC.

This clone was found a few times. The CDR3 DNA reads as TGTGCCAGCAGCCCCCGCGAGGGGGAGGCTTTCAGCGGTGCTTTCTTT. Its translation: CASSPREGEAFSGAFF. The V gene is TRBV7-9, the J gene TRBJ1-1; D is perhaps TRBD1 (6 bases). The CDR3 loop spans 16 amino acids. V lost 5 bases to trimming and J lost 11 bases, with 27 bases between them. Germline assignment: CDR1 SEHNR and CDR2 FQNEAQ (reference sequence). Filled out from reference TRBV7-9 and TRBJ1-1, the complete variable domain reads DTGVSQNPRHKITKRGQNVTFRCDPISEHNRLYWYRQTLGQGPEFLTYFQNEAQLEKSRLLSDRFSAERPKGSFSTLEIQRTEQGDSAMYLCASSPREGEAFSGAFFGQGTRLTVV.

CDR3 DNA: TGTGCCAGCAGCCCAGCGTGGCAGGGCGGTGAAGCTTTCTTT. As protein: CASSPAWQGGEAFF. V usage is TRBV11-1 and J usage is TRBJ1-1, with D possibly being TRBD1 (5 bases). Germline V CDR1 and CDR2: SGHAT, FQDESV (reference sequence). Trimming removed 5 bases from V and 7 bases from J, with 17 bases in between. This CDR3 is built from 14 residues. The full variable domain, rest sourced from reference TRBV11-1 and TRBJ1-1, is EAEVAQSPRYKITEKSQAVAFWCDPISGHATLYWYRQILGQGPELLVQFQDESVVDDSQLPKDRFSAERLKGVDSTLKIQPAELGDSAMYLCASSPAWQGGEAFFGQGTRLTVV.

CDR3 sequence: CAIKSGAGELFF. The CDR3, as DNA: TGTGCCATCAAGAGCGGGGCCGGGGAGCTGTTTTTT. V gene TRBV10-3 combines with J gene TRBJ2-2; 7 nucleotides agree with TRBD2. Germline trimming cut 7 bases from V and 6 bases from J; bases unmatched to any gene: 2. CDR1 and CDR2 from the germline V gene are ENHRY and SYGVKD. The length of the CDR3 is 12 residues.

This chain uses TRBV30 with TRBJ1-2, with D possibly being TRBD1 (6 bases). Germline CDR1 is GTSNPN and CDR2 is SVGIG (reference sequence). Trimming stripped 5 bases from V and 2 bases from J, with 18 bases between. This CDR3 has 15 amino acids. CDR3 bases: TGTGCCTGGGGGCCAGGGGTGCCCCACAACTATGGCTACACCTTC. Protein: CAWGPGVPHNYGYTF. The complete variable domain, with remaining parts taken from reference TRBV30 and TRBJ1-2, reads SQTIHQWPATLVQPVGSPLSLECTVEGTSNPNLYWYRQAAGRGLQLLFYSVGIGQISSEVPQNLSASRPQDRQFILSSKKLLLSDSGFYLCAWGPGVPHNYGYTFGSGTRLTVV.

The rearrangement uses TRBV6-5 and TRBJ2-2, with D possibly being TRBD1 or TRBD2 (5 bases each). The CDR3 is made up of 15 amino acids. Between the trimmed V and J ends, which lost 0 bases and 4 bases, there was a span of 9 bases. CDR1 is MNHEY and CDR2 is SVGAGI in the germline V gene. The DNA of the CDR3 is TGTGCCAGCAGTTACTCGGGGGTTATCACCGGGGAGCTGTTTTTT. It is translated as CASSYSGVITGELFF.

J is TRBJ2-7 and V is TRBV4-1; no definite D call. The CDR3 spans 14 residues. The germline V and J ends were trimmed by 2 bases and 2 bases, with 10 bases remaining between them. The germline V gene encodes CDR1 MGHRA and CDR2 YSYEKL. The CDR3 DNA reads TGCGCCAGCAGCCAACCCCCCCGAACCTACGAGCAGTACTTC. Its translation is CASSQPPRTYEQYF.

This clone was seen a few times. The chain links TRBV10-3 to TRBJ2-3; TRBD1 is a possible D gene (6 bases). The CDR3 totals 14 residues. The V gene's germline CDR1 is ENHRY and CDR2 SYGVKD. V was clipped by 4 bases and J by 2 bases, with 10 bases between them. This CDR3 is CAISVRDITDTQYF. In DNA form, the CDR3 reads TGTGCCATCAGTGTTAGGGACATCACAGATACGCAGTATTTT.

The V call is TRBV13, the J call TRBJ2-7, with D unclear. From germline, CDR1 is PRHDT and CDR2 FYEKMQ (reference sequence). This CDR3 region has 12 residues. V dropped 3 bases and J dropped 3 bases, with 6 bases sitting between them. CDR3: CASSFEGYEQYF. CDR3 in DNA: TGTGCCAGCAGCTTCGAAGGCTACGAGCAGTACTTC. The variable domain in full, completed from reference TRBV13 and TRBJ2-7, reads AAGVIQSPRHLIKEKRETATLKCYPIPRHDTVYWYQQGPGQDPQFLISFYEKMQSDKGSIPDRFSAQQFSDYHSELNMSSLELGDSALYFCASSFEGYEQYFGPGTRLTVT.

This clone was counted a single time. The V gene is TRBV5-1, the J gene TRBJ2-3, with D perhaps TRBD2 (6 bases). Germline V CDR1 and CDR2: SGHRS, YFSETQ. V gave up 0 bases and J gave up 0 bases, with 11 bases separating them. The CDR3 has 16 residues. In nucleotides, the CDR3 is TGCGCCAGCAGCTTGGGAACTAGCACTAGCACAGATACGCAGTATTTT. Its protein product is CASSLGTSTSTDTQYF.

This rearrangement joins TRBV7-6 to TRBJ1-1, with D unresolved. Germline CDR1 is SGHVS and CDR2 is FNYEAQ. Trimming shortened V by 5 bases and J by 2 bases, and 12 bases separated the two germline ends. CDR3 length equals 14 residues. The CDR3 DNA sequence: TGTGCCAGCAGCCCCGGGTTAAGCAACACTGAAGCTTTCTTT. Protein: CASSPGLSNTEAFF.